The sequence of this TCR beta chain was determined in a study of a mutant IDH1 vaccine in newly diagnosed glioma. Overall study: Visit V12 happened at week 35; visit V13 happened at week 47.

Overall study findings and caveats: Whatever changes occurred in top peripheral T cell clonotypes seemed unrelated to pseudoprogression.

This clone was counted once. Its specificity is unknown. Produced via immunoSEQ multiplex PCR; TCRdb's table is partial and in-frame only. The repertoire holds fewer than 85,000 clones, with around four fifths as singletons. Time point noted: week 47, end of study. Vaccination comprised doses that each held 300 ug of mutant IDH1 20-mer peptide, plus topical imiquimod. Vaccination of patients was performed eight times, in weeks 1, 3, 5, 7, 11, 15, 19 and 23. Tumors from donors were new WHO grade 3 or 4 IDH1-mutant astrocytomas with ATRX loss. Trimming stripped 2 bases from V and 6 bases from J, with 10 bases between. Germline V CDR1 and CDR2: LNHDA, SQIVND (reference sequence). This CDR3 region has 14 residues.

The genes are TRBV19 and TRBJ2-2; maybe TRBD2 (6 bases). The sequence was obtained from a man aged 35 to 55 with glioma. Sequences were derived from PBMCs, sampled from a glioma patient whose treatment included an IDH1 peptide vaccine. CDR3 amino acids: CASSIREVPGELFF. The DNA for the CDR3 is TGTGCCAGTAGTATAAGGGAGGTCCCCGGGGAGCTGTTTTTT. The full variable domain, its missing parts supplied by reference TRBV19 and TRBJ2-2, is DGGITQSPKYLFRKEGQNVTLSCEQNLNHDAMYWYRQDPGQGLRLIYYSQIVNDFQKGDIAEGYSVSREKKESFPLTVTSAQKNPTAFYLCASSIREVPGELFFGEGSRLTVL.